The 21 T cell receptor beta chains presented below share a single source sample, sequenced in a study of cytomegalovirus exposure and HLA in healthy donors (dated by TCRdb to about 2017). Libraries were constructed by the immunoSEQ multiplex PCR assay. For the multiplex PCR, a mixture combining 60 forward primers for TCR Vbeta segments and 13 reverse primers for TCR Jbeta segments was used. As stored in TCRdb, this immuneACCESS dataset retains in-frame rearrangements with V and J assigned. A fraction of the clones does not appear; measured against another copy, unresolved V genes explain less than half of the discrepancy, and the remainder lacks a known reason. The sample includes fewer than 150,000 clones, with over 75% observed a single time. 1% to 1.5% of the sample is held by the ten biggest clonotypes. Sequenced: PBMCs. These receptor sequences come from a man aged 50 to 60 in good health and CMV-seronegative.

The gene calls are TRBV19 and TRBJ2-7; 8 positions match TRBD1. Germline CDR1 reads LNHDA; CDR2 reads SQIVND (reference sequence). The CDR3 has 15 residues. Trimming at V came to 3 bases and at J to 0 bases, leaving 4 bases not matched to a gene. CDR3 loop: CASSIRTGSSYEQYF. As DNA, the CDR3 is TGTGCCAGTAGTATTCGGACAGGGAGCTCCTACGAGCAGTACTTC.

The chain is built from TRBV5-1 and TRBJ1-1; D unclear. The germline V gene has CDR1 SGHRS and CDR2 YFSETQ. V dropped 1 base and J dropped 3 bases, with 10 bases sitting between them. The CDR3 covers 14 residues. The CDR3 DNA sequence: TGCGCCAGCAGCTTGTCCGGTGGGCACACTGAAGCTTTCTTT. It codes for CASSLSGGHTEAFF. The entire variable domain, with the rest obtained from reference TRBV5-1 and TRBJ1-1, is as follows: KAGVTQTPRYLIKTRGQQVTLSCSPISGHRSVSWYQQTPGQGLQFLFEYFSETQRNKGNFPGRFSGRQFSNSRSEMNVSTLELGDSALYLCASSLSGGHTEAFFGQGTRLTVV.

The rearrangement uses TRBV29-1 and TRBJ2-1, with 7 positions matching TRBD2. Per germline, CDR1 SQVTM and CDR2 ANQGSEA. The CDR3 sequence is 16 residues long. Trimming took 4 bases from V and 4 from J; bases not matched to a gene: 13. The CDR3 region is CSVVLTDYGGYNEQFF. The DNA of the CDR3 is TGCAGCGTTGTCCTGACAGATTACGGGGGGTACAATGAGCAGTTCTTC.

The chain has TRBV2 and TRBJ2-7; possibly TRBD1 for D (6 bases). Germline loops: CDR1 SNHLY, CDR2 FYNNEI. CDR3 length: 15 amino acids. With 4 bases removed from V and 3 bases from J, the gap between germline ends came to 16 bases. The CDR3, as DNA: TGTGCCAGCAGTGTCGTACAGGGCCCTATCTACGAGCAGTACTTC. The encoded protein is CASSVVQGPIYEQYF.

This clone showed up just a few times. The rearrangement joins TRBV29-1 to TRBJ2-7; D is undetermined. The germline V gene has CDR1 SQVTM and CDR2 ANQGSEA. V was cut by 2 bases and J by 1 base, with 30 bases left in between. CDR3 length equals 20 residues. The CDR3 DNA reads as TGCAGCGTTGAAACGCCCGGGTTTAGTCGCGGCCCCGGTCTTTCCTACGAGCAGTACTTC. This encodes CSVETPGFSRGPGLSYEQYF.

A remark on this clone: Other DNA sequences in the sample encode the same CDR3. CDR3 coding DNA: TGCAGCGTTTGGACAGGCCCCTCCTACGAGCAGTACTTC. It codes for CSVWTGPSYEQYF. The chain carries TRBV29-1 and TRBJ2-7; 7 bases agree with TRBD1. With V trimmed by 5 bases and J by 0 bases, 4 bases remained unmatched. CDR1 is SQVTM and CDR2 is ANQGSEA in the germline V gene. The CDR3 runs 13 residues.

The gene calls are TRBV6-1 and TRBJ2-1, with a weak D call TRBD1 (5 bases). Germline V gene sequence: CDR1 MNHNS, CDR2 SASEGT. With 4 bases removed from V and 6 bases from J, the gap between germline ends came to 13 bases. The CDR3 totals 14 residues. The CDR3 sequence: CASSVLAGSNEQFF. The CDR3 DNA is TGTGCCAGCAGTGTGTTGGCAGGGTCCAATGAGCAGTTCTTC.

The genes are TRBV18 and TRBJ2-7; D is perhaps TRBD2 (5 bases). V lost 5 bases and J lost 0, with 11 bases in between. This CDR3 is built from 14 residues. CDR1 KGHSH and CDR2 LQKENI come from the germline V gene. For the CDR3, the DNA is TGTGCCAGCTCAGGCGGGTCCGCCTCCTACGAGCAGTACTTC. It specifies CASSGGSASYEQYF.

The chain carries TRBV7-3 and TRBJ2-3; no clear D. The V and J ends lost 0 bases and 6 bases respectively, with 7 bases between them. In germline, CDR1 is SGHTA, CDR2 FQGTGA. CDR3 length: 13 amino acids. As DNA, the CDR3 is TGTGCCAGCAGCTTAACGTTTCGGGATACGCAGTATTTT. Protein sequence: CASSLTFRDTQYF.

V and J are TRBV2 and TRBJ1-5, with D maybe TRBD1 (6 bases). Germline V gene sequence: CDR1 SNHLY, CDR2 FYNNEI. The CDR3 covers 14 residues. Trimming took 7 bases from V and 0 from J, leaving 10 bases between them. The CDR3 reads CASNGQYSNQPQHF. CDR3 coding DNA: TGTGCCAGCAACGGACAGTATAGCAATCAGCCCCAGCATTTT. The complete variable domain, with remaining parts taken from reference TRBV2 and TRBJ1-5, reads EPEVTQTPSHQVTQMGQEVILRCVPISNHLYFYWYRQILGQKVEFLVSFYNNEISEKSEIFDDQFSVERPDGSNFTLKIRSTKLEDSAMYFCASNGQYSNQPQHFGDGTRLSIL.

The chain couples TRBV7-2 to TRBJ2-7; the D gene is possibly TRBD2 (6 bases). Trimming pared 3 bases from V and 7 bases from J, leaving 16 bases between. CDR1 SGHTA and CDR2 FQGNSA come from the germline V gene. This CDR3 is 14 amino acids long. This CDR3 reads CASSLMGGRSEQYF. CDR3 sequence (DNA): TGTGCCAGCAGCTTGATGGGAGGACGCTCGGAGCAGTACTTC.

J is TRBJ1-1 and V is TRBV2, with D perhaps matching TRBD1 (5 bases). V lost 7 bases and J 2 bases, leaving 17 bases between the germline ends. The V gene's germline CDR1 is SNHLY and CDR2 FYNNEI. This CDR3 comprises 15 residues. The CDR3 protein is CASTPGGRVNTEAFF. DNA of the CDR3: TGTGCCAGCACCCCGGGGGGGAGGGTTAACACTGAAGCTTTCTTT.

J is TRBJ2-1 and V is TRBV19; maybe TRBD2 (6 bases). The V end lost 7 bases, the J end lost 0 bases, and 34 bases lay between the germline ends. This CDR3 spans 22 amino acids. CDR1 and CDR2 from the germline V gene are LNHDA and SQIVND (reference sequence). CDR3 protein: CASTPTRPPGLFVVRSYNEQFF. The CDR3 coding sequence is TGTGCCAGTACCCCAACCCGGCCGCCGGGACTTTTTGTCGTCCGCTCCTACAATGAGCAGTTCTTC.

This clone was observed a few times. This chain joins TRBV5-4 and TRBJ2-2; 9 bases are shared with TRBD1. There are 14 residues in the CDR3. The germline gives CDR1 SGHNT, CDR2 YYREEE (reference sequence). The V segment lost 7 bases and the J segment 5 bases; nucleotides outside the gene matches: 6. The CDR3 protein is CASRDREVTGELFF. DNA for the CDR3: TGTGCCAGCCGGGACAGGGAGGTAACCGGGGAGCTGTTTTTT. Full variable domain (remainder filled in from reference TRBV5-4 and TRBJ2-2): ETGVTQSPTHLIKTRGQQVTLRCSSQSGHNTVSWYQQALGQGPQFIFQYYREEENGRGNFPPRFSGLQFPNYSSELNVNALELDDSALYLCASRDREVTGELFFGEGSRLTVL.

The chain recombines TRBV29-1 with TRBJ2-3, with TRBD1 matching over 9 bases. The junction had 7 bases not matched to a gene; V was cut back by 6 bases and J by 9 bases. CDR3 length: 12 amino acids. Germline-derived CDR1 and CDR2 are SQVTM and ANQGSEA. The DNA of the CDR3 is TGCAGCGTCCCGGGACAGGGCCGGACGCAGTATTTT. This gives the protein CSVPGQGRTQYF.

This clone was seen more than once but under ten times. The chain couples TRBV6-1 to TRBJ1-2, with 8 bases lining up with TRBD1. The length of the CDR3 is 14 residues. The V gene end was trimmed by 6 bases and the J gene end by 0 bases; junction bases not matched to a gene: 3. The germline V gene encodes CDR1 MNHNS and CDR2 SASEGT. CDR3 bases: TGTGCCAGCAGACCGACAGGGGCTAACTATGGCTACACCTTC. Translation gives CASRPTGANYGYTF.

This chain uses TRBV28 with TRBJ1-1, with D perhaps TRBD1 (5 bases). This CDR3 is 15 amino acids long. V gave up 7 bases and J gave up 0 bases, with 15 bases separating them. The germline CDR1 and CDR2 sequences are MDHEN and SYDVKM. CDR3 nucleotide sequence: TGTGCCAGCAAAAAGGCAGGGTGGATGAACACTGAAGCTTTCTTT. Translation gives CASKKAGWMNTEAFF.

This rearrangement joins TRBV11-2 to TRBJ2-5, with TRBD2 matching 7 bases. The V and J ends lost 4 bases and 10 bases, in that order; junction bases with no gene match: 6. The CDR3 sequence is 12 residues long. Germline lookup yields CDR1 SGHAT and CDR2 FQNNGV. The CDR3 sequence: CASSSGSGDQYF. DNA for the CDR3: TGTGCCAGCAGCTCTGGGAGCGGGGACCAGTACTTC.

This sequence joins TRBV6-5 and TRBJ1-5, with D unclear. Per germline, CDR1 MNHEY and CDR2 SVGAGI. CDR3 length: 14 amino acids. V was trimmed by 6 bases and J by 4 bases, leaving 13 bases between them. The CDR3, as DNA: TGTGCCAGCAGCCAAAACAGAGTTAATCAGCCCCAGCATTTT. Translation: CASSQNRVNQPQHF.

This sequence joins TRBV5-3 and TRBJ2-7, with 10 positions matching TRBD1. TRBV5-3 is noted as an ORF with a role that remains uncertain. The CDR3 spans 14 residues. The V and J ends lost 4 bases and 6 bases, in that order; junction bases with no gene match: 7. CDR3 DNA: TGTGCCAGAAGCGCCAGACAGGGGGCGCGCGAGCAGTACTTC. Translating gives CARSARQGAREQYF.

The chain employs TRBV28 and TRBJ1-1, with 10 bases aligning to TRBD1. Germline assignment: CDR1 MDHEN and CDR2 SYDVKM. This CDR3 has 15 amino acids. V trimming: 6 bases; J trimming: 11 bases; junction bases outside the gene matches: 15. This CDR3 is CASSPPGQGNLDAFF. The CDR3 nucleotides are TGTGCCAGCAGCCCACCGGGACAGGGGAATTTGGATGCTTTCTTT.